Below are 9 T cell receptor beta chains sequenced from a single sample in a study of T cell changes during pregnancy in multiple sclerosis (dated by TCRdb to between 2018 and 2021). The library was made by the immunoSEQ multiplex PCR assay. TCRdb took over this immuneACCESS table, retaining in-frame rearrangements with V and J assigned. Such tables are incomplete; in checked studies, under half of the missing clones stem from an unresolved V gene, and the remainder is unexplained. This sample holds about 98,000 clones; about 90% were observed only once. The ten largest clones take up about 2% of the sample. The input for sequencing was peripheral blood, taken after pregnancy. The receptors here all came from a female donor in good health, enrolled as a control in a pregnancy study.

This clone was seen once. This CDR3 is CASSFPPGQGTGELFF. The CDR3 DNA reads TGCGCCAGCAGCTTTCCTCCGGGACAGGGGACCGGGGAGCTGTTTTTT. V gene TRBV4-1 combines with J gene TRBJ2-2; the match to TRBD1 covers 10 bases. CDR1 and CDR2 (germline): MGHRA, YSYEKL. V trimming: 5 bases; J trimming: 5 bases; junction bases outside the gene matches: 8. The CDR3 length is 16 residues.

The chain carries TRBV13 and TRBJ2-7; D is possibly TRBD1 (5 bases). Germline assignment: CDR1 PRHDT and CDR2 FYEKMQ (reference sequence). The CDR3 has 12 amino acids. The CDR3 DNA is TGTGCCAGCAGCTTAGTGGACACCGGGTATGCGGTC. Translating gives CASSLVDTGYAV.

The gene calls are TRBV7-8 and TRBJ2-3; 11 bases line up with TRBD2. CDR1 SGHVS and CDR2 FQNEAQ come from the germline V gene. The length of the CDR3 is 18 residues. V dropped 3 bases and J dropped 1; count of bases not matched to a gene: 9. Here the CDR3 reads CASSFVAGGPKGTDTQYF. The CDR3 nucleotides are TGTGCCAGCAGCTTTGTAGCGGGGGGGCCGAAGGGCACAGATACGCAGTATTTT.

The J gene is TRBJ1-1, the V gene TRBV6-5; TRBD1 aligns across 9 bases. With V trimmed by 5 bases and J by 11 bases, 6 bases remained unmatched. There are 12 residues in the CDR3. Germline-derived CDR1 and CDR2 are MNHEY and SVGAGI. This CDR3 is CASSRTGAGAFF. Here the CDR3 DNA reads TGTGCCAGCAGTCGGACAGGGGCCGGGGCTTTCTTT.

The chain couples TRBV2 to TRBJ2-3; 10 bases are a match to TRBD2. This CDR3 is built from 16 residues. V lost 7 bases, J lost 3 bases, and 10 bases stayed unmatched. Germline CDR1 is SNHLY and CDR2 is FYNNEI. For the CDR3, the DNA is TGTGCCAGCAAGGGTCCTAGCGGGAGTGGTACAGATACGCAGTATTTT. Amino acids: CASKGPSGSGTDTQYF.

The gene calls are TRBV5-6 and TRBJ2-7; 9 nucleotides match TRBD1. The germline gives CDR1 SGHDT, CDR2 YYEEEE. J lost 4 bases, V lost 6 bases, and 11 bases had no gene match. This CDR3 has 15 residues. The DNA of the CDR3 is TGTGCCAGCATCCCCGGGGGACAGGGTCGGTACGAGCAGTACTTC. Translation: CASIPGGQGRYEQYF.

The V and J genes are TRBV27 and TRBJ1-5; no reliable D call. V dropped 1 base and J dropped 1 base, with 2 bases sitting between them. The length of the CDR3 is 13 residues. Germline V gives CDR1 MNHEY, CDR2 SMNVEV (reference sequence). CDR3 region: CASSLLSNQPQHF. The DNA for the CDR3 is TGTGCCAGCAGTTTATTAAGCAATCAGCCCCAGCATTTT.

The rearrangement links TRBV19 to TRBJ2-7; a possible D gene is TRBD1 (6 bases). CDR1 and CDR2 from the germline V gene are LNHDA and SQIVND (reference sequence). V was trimmed by 5 bases and J by 3 bases, leaving 14 bases between them. The CDR3 extends over 14 amino acids. The CDR3 protein is CASSPGTLGYEQYF. CDR3 sequence (DNA): TGTGCCAGTAGTCCCGGGACATTGGGCTACGAGCAGTACTTC.

The rearrangement links TRBV2 to TRBJ1-2, with a weak D call TRBD1 (5 bases). The CDR3 extends over 13 amino acids. Germline loops: CDR1 SNHLY, CDR2 FYNNEI. CDR3 nucleotide sequence: TGTGCAACCCAGGGCCGCAGGGATTATGGCTACACCTTC. Encoded protein: CATQGRRDYGYTF.